This T cell receptor (beta chain) was captured in a study of blood T cells in healthy people across ages. General study results and limits: The recorded TCR beta diversity per million T cells decreased in a roughly linear manner with age. Estimates drawn from one million T cells were deemed to understate diversity.

Primed by a sample-barcoded 5' primer and a J-beta primer mix, a second PCR proceeded for 7 to 11 cycles. With 12 random nucleotides, a template-switch adaptor tagged each individual cDNA molecule. TCRdb independently ran MiXCR on the 5' RACE reads; one entry per CDR3 protein. The sample contains 2 million or so distinct CDR3 sequences, about 50% of which appear only once. Comments on this clonotype: Its antigen is still unknown.

Isolated per sample were at least 6 million PBMCs. The clonotype originates from a woman aged 35 to 49 in good health. The sequenced material came from blood.

The CDR3: CASSTPRQKGQCSYEQYF. CDR3 nucleotides: TGTGCCAGCAGCACCCCTAGGCAAAAGGGACAGTGCTCCTACGAGCAGTACTTC. The chain employs TRBV21-1 and TRBJ2-7; TRBD1 is the table's D call, not checked against the DNA. TRBV21-1 is labeled a pseudogene. The CDR3 spans 18 residues.